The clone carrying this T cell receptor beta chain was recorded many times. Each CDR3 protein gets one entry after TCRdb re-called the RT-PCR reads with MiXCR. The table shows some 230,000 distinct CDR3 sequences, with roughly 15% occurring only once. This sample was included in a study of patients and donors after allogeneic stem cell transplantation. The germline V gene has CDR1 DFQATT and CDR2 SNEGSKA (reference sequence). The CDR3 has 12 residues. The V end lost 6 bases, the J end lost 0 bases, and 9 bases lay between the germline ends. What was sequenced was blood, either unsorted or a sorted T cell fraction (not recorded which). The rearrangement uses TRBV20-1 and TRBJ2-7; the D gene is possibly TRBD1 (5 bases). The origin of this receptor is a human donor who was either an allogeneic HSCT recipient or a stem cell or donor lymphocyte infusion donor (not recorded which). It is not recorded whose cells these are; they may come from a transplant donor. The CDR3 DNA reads TGCAGTGCCCGACAGAGCTCCTACGAGCAGTACTTC. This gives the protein CSARQSSYEQYF.